This TCR beta chain was sequenced in a study of T-cell reconstitution after alpha-beta-depleted transplantation in children. On this clonotype itself: The junction departs from the called germline gene at one end, perhaps through a read error.

The library targeted TCRbeta and was prepared with unique molecular identifiers. Each CDR3 protein is one row after TCRdb ran MiXCR on the PCR reads. The table shows approximately 420,000 distinct CDR3 sequences, with roughly 11% occurring only once. The germline CDR1 and CDR2 sequences are MNHEY and SVGAGI. The length of the CDR3 is 14 residues. The clonotype was recovered from a human donor who donated a stem cell graft to a child with acute myeloid leukemia. Here the sequenced sample was PBMCs from the stem cell graft donor, taken from the stem cell graft. The chain uses TRBV6-5 and TRBJ2-5; D ambiguous. CDR3 loop: CAGSYSGPQETQYF. CDR3 coding DNA: TGTGCCGGCAGTTACTCCGGTCCCCAAGAGACCCAGTACTTC.